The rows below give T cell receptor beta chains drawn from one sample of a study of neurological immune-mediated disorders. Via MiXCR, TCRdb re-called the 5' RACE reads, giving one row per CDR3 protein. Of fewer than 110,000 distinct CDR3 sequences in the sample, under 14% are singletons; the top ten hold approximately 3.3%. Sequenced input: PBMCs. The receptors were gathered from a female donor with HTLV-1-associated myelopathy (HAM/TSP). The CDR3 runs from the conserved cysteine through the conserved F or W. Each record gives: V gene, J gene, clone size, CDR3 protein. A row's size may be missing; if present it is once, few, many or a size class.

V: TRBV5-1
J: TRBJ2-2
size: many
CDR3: CASSWGLAGTGELFF

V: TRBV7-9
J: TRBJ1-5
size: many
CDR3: CASSFNGQPQHF

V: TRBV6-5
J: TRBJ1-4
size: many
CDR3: CASSYSSGGDEKLFF

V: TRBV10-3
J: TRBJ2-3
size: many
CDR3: CAISSNRGPTDTQYF

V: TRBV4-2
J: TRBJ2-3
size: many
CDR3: CASSQGSSGGAADTQYF

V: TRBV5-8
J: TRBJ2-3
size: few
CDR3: CASSLGASGGPLDTQYF

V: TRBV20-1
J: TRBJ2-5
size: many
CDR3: CSASLPGWETQYF

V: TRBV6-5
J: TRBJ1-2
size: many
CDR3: CASSNGPHGYTF

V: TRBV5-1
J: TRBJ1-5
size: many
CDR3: CASSLLGGTQPQHF

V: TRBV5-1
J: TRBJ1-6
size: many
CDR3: CASSLTTDRANSPLHF

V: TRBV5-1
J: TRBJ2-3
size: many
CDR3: CASSLANSNTDTQYF

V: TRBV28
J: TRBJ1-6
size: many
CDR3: CASSLGDRGSSPLHF

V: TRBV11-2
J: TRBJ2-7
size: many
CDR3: CASSPSLATLYEQYF

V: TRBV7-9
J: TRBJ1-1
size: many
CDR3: CASSFRDSEAFF

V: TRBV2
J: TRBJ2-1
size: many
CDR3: CASSTDRGSGNEQFF

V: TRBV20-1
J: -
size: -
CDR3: CSARSGQYNEQFF

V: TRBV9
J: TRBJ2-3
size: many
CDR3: CASSVGSSTDTQYF

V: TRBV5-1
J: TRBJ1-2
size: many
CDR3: CASSVTGLDGYTF

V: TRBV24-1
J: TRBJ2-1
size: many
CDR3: CATAGQGFNEQFF

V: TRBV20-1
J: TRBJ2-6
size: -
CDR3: CSARDRRSGANVPTF

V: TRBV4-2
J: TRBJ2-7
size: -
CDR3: CASSQDTVSYEQYF

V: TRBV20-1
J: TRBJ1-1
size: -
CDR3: CSARRDRGKSEAFF

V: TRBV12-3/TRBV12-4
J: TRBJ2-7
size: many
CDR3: CASSFAGAFREQYF

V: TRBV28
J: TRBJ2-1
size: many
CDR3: CASSLPQGRYNEQFF

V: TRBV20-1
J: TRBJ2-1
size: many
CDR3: CSAREGLAGSNEQFF

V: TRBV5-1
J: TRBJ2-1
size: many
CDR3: CASRTGQGVNEQFF

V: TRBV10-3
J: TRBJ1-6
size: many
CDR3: CAITGGQGKNSPLHF

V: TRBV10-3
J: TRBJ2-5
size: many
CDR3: CAIKAGAQETQYF

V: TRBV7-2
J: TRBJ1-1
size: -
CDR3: CASSLTLRQKNTEAFF

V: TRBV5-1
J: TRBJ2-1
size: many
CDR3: CASSPSTGHSYNEQFF

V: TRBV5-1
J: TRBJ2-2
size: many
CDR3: CASSLSASSNTGELFF

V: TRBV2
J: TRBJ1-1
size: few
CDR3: CASRLMNTEAFF

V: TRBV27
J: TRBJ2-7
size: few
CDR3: CASRDRGYYEQYF

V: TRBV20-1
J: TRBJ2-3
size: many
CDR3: CSARPAQTIDTQYF

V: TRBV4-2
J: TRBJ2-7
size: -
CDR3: CASSQLSGGHSYEQYF

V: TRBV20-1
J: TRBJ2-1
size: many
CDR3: CSARVPASRNEQFF

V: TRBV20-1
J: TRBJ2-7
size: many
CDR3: CSADSDGGSEQYF

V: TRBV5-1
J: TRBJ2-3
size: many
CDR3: CASSLSPPDTQYF

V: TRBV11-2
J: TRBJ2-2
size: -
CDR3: CASSLAGDTWELFF

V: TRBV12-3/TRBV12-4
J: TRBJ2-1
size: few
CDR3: CASSPEVAGGYNEQFF

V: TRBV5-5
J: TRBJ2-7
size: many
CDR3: CASSPGTILYEQYF

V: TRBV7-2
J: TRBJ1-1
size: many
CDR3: CASSLRLGTEAFF

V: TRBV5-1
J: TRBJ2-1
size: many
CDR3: CASSRLADSYNEQFF

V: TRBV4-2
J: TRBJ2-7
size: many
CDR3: CASSQNRGTYEQYF

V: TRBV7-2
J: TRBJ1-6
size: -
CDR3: CASSIGQFNSPLHF

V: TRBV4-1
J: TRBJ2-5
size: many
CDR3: CASSQEQRGVQETQYF